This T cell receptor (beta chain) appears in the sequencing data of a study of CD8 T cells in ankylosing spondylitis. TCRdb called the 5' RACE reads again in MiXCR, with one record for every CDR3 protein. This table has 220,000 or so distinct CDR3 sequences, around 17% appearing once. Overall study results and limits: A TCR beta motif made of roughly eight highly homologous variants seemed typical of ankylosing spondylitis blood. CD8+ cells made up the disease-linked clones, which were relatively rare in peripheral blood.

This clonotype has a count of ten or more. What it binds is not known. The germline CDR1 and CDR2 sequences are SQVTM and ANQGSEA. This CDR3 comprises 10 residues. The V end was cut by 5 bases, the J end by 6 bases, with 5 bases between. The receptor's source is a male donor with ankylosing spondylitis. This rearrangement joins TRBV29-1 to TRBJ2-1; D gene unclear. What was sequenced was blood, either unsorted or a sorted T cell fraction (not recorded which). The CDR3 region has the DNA TGCAGCGTTAGTGCCAATGAGCAGTTCTTC. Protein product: CSVSANEQFF.